Sequencing of this T cell receptor beta chain was carried out in a study of cytomegalovirus exposure and HLA in healthy donors. Study at large: The same platform used for the 650 to 850 first-cohort repertoires was also used for the 100 to 150 validation repertoires, as a later analysis reported.

Repertoires were generated with immunoSEQ multiplex PCR, while TCRdb's copy carries only in-frame clones and drops some. This table holds roughly 260,000 clones, around nine tenths found once. This TCR came from a man younger than 35 in good health and CMV-seronegative. Sequencing was performed on PBMCs.

The CDR3 region has the DNA TGTGCCAGCAGTGAAATAGGGGGTGAGACCCAGTACTTC. Translated, it gives CASSEIGGETQYF. V is TRBV2 and J is TRBJ2-5, with a possible D match to TRBD1 (6 bases). Germline values: CDR1 SNHLY, CDR2 FYNNEI. This CDR3 contains 13 residues. V lost 2 bases to trimming and J lost 5 bases, with 9 bases between them.